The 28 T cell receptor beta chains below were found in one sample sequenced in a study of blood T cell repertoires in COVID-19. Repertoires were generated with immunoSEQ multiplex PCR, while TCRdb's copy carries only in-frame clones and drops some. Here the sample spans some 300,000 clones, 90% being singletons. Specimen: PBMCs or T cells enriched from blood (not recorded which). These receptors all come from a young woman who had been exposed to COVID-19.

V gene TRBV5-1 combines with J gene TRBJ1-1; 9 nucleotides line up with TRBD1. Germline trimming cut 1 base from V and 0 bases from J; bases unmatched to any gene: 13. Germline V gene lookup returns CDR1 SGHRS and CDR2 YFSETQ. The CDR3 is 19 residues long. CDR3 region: CASSLRVLDRDRVNTEAFF. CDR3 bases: TGCGCCAGCAGCTTGCGGGTTTTAGATAGGGACAGGGTGAACACTGAAGCTTTCTTT.

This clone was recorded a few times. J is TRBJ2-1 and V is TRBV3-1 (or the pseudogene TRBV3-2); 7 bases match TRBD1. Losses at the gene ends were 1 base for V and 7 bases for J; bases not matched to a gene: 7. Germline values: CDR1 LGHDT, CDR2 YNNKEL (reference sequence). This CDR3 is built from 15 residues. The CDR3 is CASSQAGTEGNEQFF. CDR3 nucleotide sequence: TGTGCCAGCAGCCAAGCGGGGACAGAGGGTAATGAGCAGTTCTTC.

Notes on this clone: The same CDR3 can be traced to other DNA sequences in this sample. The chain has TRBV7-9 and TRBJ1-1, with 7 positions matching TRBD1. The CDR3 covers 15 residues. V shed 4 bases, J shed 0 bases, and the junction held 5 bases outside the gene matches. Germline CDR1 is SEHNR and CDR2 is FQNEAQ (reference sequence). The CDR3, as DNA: TGTGCCAGCAGCTCCCGGACAGGTGTGAACACTGAAGCTTTCTTT. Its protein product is CASSSRTGVNTEAFF.

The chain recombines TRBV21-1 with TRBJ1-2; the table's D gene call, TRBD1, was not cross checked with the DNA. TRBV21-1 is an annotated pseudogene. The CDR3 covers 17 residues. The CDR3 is CASSKGTGGGEENGYTF. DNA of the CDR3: TGTGCCAGCAGCAAAGGGACAGGGGGCGGAGAGGAGAATGGCTACACCTTC.

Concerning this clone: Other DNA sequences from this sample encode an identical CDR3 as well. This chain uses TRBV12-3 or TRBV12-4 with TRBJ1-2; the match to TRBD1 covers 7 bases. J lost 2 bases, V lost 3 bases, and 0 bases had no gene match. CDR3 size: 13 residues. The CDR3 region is CASSLTGNYGYTF. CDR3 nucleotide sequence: TGTGCCAGCAGTTTGACAGGGAACTATGGCTACACCTTC.

The CDR3 DNA reads as TGTGCCAGCTCACCAGAAACCAGTGGAAACACCATATATTTT. Protein sequence: CASSPETSGNTIYF. The genes are TRBV18 and TRBJ1-3; no definite D call. V lost 2 bases to trimming and J lost 3 bases, with 8 bases between them. From germline, CDR1 is KGHSH and CDR2 LQKENI. This CDR3 has 14 amino acids.

As DNA, the CDR3 is TGCAGTGCTAGTCTCTCCAGGGGGCATGGCTACACCTTC. Its translation is CSASLSRGHGYTF. J is TRBJ1-2 and V is TRBV20-1; TRBD1 aligns across 8 bases. Germline trimming cut 3 bases from V and 6 bases from J; bases unmatched to any gene: 6. CDR1 and CDR2 from the germline V gene are DFQATT and SNEGSKA (reference sequence). The CDR3 runs to 13 residues.

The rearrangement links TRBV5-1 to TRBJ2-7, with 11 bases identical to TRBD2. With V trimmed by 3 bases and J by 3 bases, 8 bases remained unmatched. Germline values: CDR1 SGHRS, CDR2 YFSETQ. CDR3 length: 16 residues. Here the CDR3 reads CASSSFSGGAFYEQYF. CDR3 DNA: TGCGCCAGCAGCTCCTTTAGCGGGGGGGCCTTCTACGAGCAGTACTTC.

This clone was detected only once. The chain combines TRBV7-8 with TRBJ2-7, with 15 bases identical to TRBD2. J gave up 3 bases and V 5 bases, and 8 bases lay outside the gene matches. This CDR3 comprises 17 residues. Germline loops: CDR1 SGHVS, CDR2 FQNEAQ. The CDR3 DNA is TGTGCCAGCAGCGCGGGACTAGCGGGGGGAGCTAACTACGAGCAGTACTTC. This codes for CASSAGLAGGANYEQYF. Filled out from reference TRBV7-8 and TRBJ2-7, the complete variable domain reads GAGVSQSPRYKVAKRGQDVALRCDPISGHVSLFWYQQALGQGPEFLTYFQNEAQLDKSGLPSDRFFAERPEGSVSTLKIQRTQQEDSAVYLCASSAGLAGGANYEQYFGPGTRLTVT.

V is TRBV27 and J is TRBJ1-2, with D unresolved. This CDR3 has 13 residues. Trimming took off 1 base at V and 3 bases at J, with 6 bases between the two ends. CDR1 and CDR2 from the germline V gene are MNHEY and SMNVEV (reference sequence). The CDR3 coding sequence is TGTGCCAGCAGTTTATGGGCAGACTATGGCTACACCTTC. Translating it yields CASSLWADYGYTF.

The CDR3 region is CASSYSRAPGMDTQYF. CDR3 nucleotide sequence: TGTGCCAGCAGTTACTCGAGGGCCCCTGGCATGGATACGCAGTATTTT. The V and J genes are TRBV6-5 and TRBJ2-3, with a possible D match to TRBD2 (5 bases). The germline V gene has CDR1 MNHEY and CDR2 SVGAGI. V dropped 0 bases and J dropped 6 bases, with 16 bases sitting between them. CDR3 length equals 16 residues.

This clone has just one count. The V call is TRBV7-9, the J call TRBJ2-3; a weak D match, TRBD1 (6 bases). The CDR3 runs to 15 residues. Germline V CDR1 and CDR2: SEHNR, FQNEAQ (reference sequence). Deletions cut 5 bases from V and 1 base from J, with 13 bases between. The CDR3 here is CASSPRGDGTDTQYF. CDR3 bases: TGTGCCAGCAGCCCCAGGGGAGACGGCACAGATACGCAGTATTTT.

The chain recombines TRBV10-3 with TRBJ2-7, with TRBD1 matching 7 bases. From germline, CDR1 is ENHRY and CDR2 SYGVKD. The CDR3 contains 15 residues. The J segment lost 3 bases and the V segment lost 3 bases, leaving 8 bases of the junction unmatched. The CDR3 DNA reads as TGTGCCATCAGTGACCTCGCGACAGGGAACTACGAGCAGTACTTC. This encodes CAISDLATGNYEQYF.

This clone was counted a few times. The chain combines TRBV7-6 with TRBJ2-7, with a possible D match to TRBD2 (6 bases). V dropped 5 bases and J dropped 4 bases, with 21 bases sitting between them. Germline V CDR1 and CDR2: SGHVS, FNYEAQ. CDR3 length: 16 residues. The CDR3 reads CASSPSQRRGLYEQYF. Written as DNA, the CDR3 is TGTGCCAGCAGCCCCTCGCAGCGGAGGGGCCTGTACGAGCAGTACTTC.

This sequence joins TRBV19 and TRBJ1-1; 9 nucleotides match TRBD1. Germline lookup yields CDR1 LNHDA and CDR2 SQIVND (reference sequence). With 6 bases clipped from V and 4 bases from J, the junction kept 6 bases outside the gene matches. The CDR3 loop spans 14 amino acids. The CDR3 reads CASSYRGQSTEAFF. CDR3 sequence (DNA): TGTGCCAGTAGCTACAGGGGGCAAAGCACTGAAGCTTTCTTT.

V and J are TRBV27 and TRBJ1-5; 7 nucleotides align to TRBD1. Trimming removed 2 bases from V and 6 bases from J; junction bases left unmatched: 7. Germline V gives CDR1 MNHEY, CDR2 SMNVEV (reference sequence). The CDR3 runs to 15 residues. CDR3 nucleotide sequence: TGTGCCAGCAGTTTACCACAGGGGAATTGTCAGCCCCAGCATTTT. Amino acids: CASSLPQGNCQPQHF.

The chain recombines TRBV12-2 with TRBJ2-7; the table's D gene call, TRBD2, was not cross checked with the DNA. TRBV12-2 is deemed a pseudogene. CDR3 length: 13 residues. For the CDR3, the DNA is TGTGCAAGTCGTCGTAAAGCGACCTACGAGCAGTACTTC. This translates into CASRRKATYEQYF.

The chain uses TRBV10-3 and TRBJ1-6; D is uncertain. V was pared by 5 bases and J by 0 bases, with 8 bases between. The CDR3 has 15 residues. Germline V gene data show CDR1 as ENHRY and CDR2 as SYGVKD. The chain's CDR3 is CAISLESSYNSPLHF. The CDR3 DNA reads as TGTGCCATCAGTTTGGAGAGCTCCTATAATTCACCCCTCCACTTT.

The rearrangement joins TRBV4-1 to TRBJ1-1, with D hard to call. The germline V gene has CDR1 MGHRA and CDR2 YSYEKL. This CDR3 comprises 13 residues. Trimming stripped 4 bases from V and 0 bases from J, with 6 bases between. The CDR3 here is CASSRYMNTEAFF. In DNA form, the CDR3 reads TGCGCCAGCAGCCGTTACATGAACACTGAAGCTTTCTTT.

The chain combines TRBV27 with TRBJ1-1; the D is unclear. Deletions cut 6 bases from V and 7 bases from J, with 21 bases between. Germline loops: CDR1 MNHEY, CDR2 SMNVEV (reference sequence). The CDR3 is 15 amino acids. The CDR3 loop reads CASREAYSGSIEAFF. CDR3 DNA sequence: TGTGCCAGCAGGGAGGCATACTCGGGTTCTATTGAAGCTTTCTTT.

CDR3 coding DNA: TGTGCCAGCAGCCAAGATTCAGGTCCTGGAAACACCATATATTTT. Its protein product is CASSQDSGPGNTIYF. This chain joins TRBV4-2 and TRBJ1-3; D is ambiguous. The CDR3 has 15 amino acids. The germline V and J ends were trimmed by 0 bases and 2 bases, with 8 bases remaining between them. Germline assignment: CDR1 LGHNA and CDR2 YNFKEQ.

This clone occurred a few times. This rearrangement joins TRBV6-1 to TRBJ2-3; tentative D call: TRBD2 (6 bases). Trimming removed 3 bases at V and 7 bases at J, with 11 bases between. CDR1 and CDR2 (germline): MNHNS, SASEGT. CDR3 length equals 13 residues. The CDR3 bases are TGTGCCAGCAGTGACCCGGGACTTCATACGCAGTATTTT. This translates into CASSDPGLHTQYF.

The CDR3 DNA reads TGTGCCAGCTCATCGGACAGGGGCTATAATTCACCCCTCCACTTT. Its protein product is CASSSDRGYNSPLHF. The gene calls are TRBV18 and TRBJ1-6; TRBD1 agrees at 9 bases. CDR3 size: 15 residues. Germline values: CDR1 KGHSH, CDR2 LQKENI. V gave up 5 bases and J gave up 3 bases; unmatched junction bases: 2.

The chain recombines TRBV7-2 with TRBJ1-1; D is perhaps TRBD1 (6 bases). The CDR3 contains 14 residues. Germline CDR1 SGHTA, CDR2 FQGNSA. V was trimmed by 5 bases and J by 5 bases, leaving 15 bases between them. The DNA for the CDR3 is TGTGCCAGCAGCGAACAGGGACGTGTTACTGAAGCTTTCTTT. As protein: CASSEQGRVTEAFF.

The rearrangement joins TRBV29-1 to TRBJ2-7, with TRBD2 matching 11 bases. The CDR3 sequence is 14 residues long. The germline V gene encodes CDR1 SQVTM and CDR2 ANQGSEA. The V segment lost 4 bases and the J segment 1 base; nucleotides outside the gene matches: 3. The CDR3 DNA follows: TGCAGCGTTGGGCTAGCGGGGGGTTCCTACGAGCAGTACTTC. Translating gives CSVGLAGGSYEQYF.

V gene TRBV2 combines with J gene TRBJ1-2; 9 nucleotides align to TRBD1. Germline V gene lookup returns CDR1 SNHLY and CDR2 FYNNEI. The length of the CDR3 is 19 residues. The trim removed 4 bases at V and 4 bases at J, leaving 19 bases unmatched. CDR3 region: CASSVGIGLTGGSSYGYTF. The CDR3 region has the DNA TGTGCCAGCAGTGTCGGGATTGGGTTGACAGGGGGATCGAGCTATGGCTACACCTTC.

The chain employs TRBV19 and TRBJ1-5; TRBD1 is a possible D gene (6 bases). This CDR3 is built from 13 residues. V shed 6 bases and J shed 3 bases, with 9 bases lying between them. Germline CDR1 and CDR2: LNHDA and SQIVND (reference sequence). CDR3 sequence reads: CASRQGNNQPQHF. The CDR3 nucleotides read TGTGCCAGTAGGCAGGGGAACAATCAGCCCCAGCATTTT.

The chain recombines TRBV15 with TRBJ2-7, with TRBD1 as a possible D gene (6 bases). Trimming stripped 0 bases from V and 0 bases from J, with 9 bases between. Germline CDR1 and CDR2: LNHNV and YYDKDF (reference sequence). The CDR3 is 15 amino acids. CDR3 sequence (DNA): TGTGCCACCAGCAGAGATCGGGGACACTCCTACGAGCAGTACTTC. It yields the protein CATSRDRGHSYEQYF.